These T cell receptor beta chains were read from a single sample in a study of CD8+CD57+ T cells in acquired aplastic anemia. MiXCR, run by TCRdb on the reads, gives a single entry per CDR3 protein. The table lists about 160,000 distinct CDR3 sequences, around 50% of them singletons, with approximately 3% in the top ten. Material for sequencing was sorted CD4+, CD8+, or CD8+CD57+ T cells (not recorded which) from PBMCs. Receptor source: a human donor with aplastic anemia. Both conserved end residues are trimmed from each CDR3. The order of the fields is V gene, J gene, clone size, CDR3 protein. Size is omitted from some rows. Given values are once, few, many or a class for expanded clones.

>TRBV5-1|TRBJ2-2|many
ASSLGPSGQGNRELF
>TRBV30|TRBJ1-6|many
AWSRANSPLH
>TRBV10-1|TRBJ2-1|NA
ASSAVPEGGRLEQF
>TRBV28|TRBJ2-7|NA
ASSSLGVEQY
>TRBV29-1|TRBJ2-7|NA
SAIRAGGSEQY
>TRBV29-1|TRBJ1-1|few
SVPTVDTEAF
>TRBV6-5|TRBJ1-2|many
ASSYWGEKGDGYT
>TRBV2|TRBJ1-5|NA
ASSEGPGGRPQH
>TRBV5-1|TRBJ2-5|many
ASSLDTGYETQY
>TRBV7-2|TRBJ1-2|many
ATTGQPNYGYT
>TRBV25-1|TRBJ2-1|NA
ASSPRLAGGQEQF
>TRBV6-1|TRBJ1-2|many
ASSEEAGANGYT
>TRBV6-5|TRBJ2-7|many
ASSYSSRGRGYEQY
>TRBV11-3|TRBJ1-6|NA
ASSRQVLISPLH
>TRBV5-1|TRBJ2-5|NA
ASSLGQGGAGTQY
>TRBV18|TRBJ1-2|NA
ASSPKEAYGYT
>TRBV24-1|TRBJ1-2|NA
ATSEPHPGYT
>TRBV6-1|TRBJ1-1|many
ASSLTGGGNTEAF
>TRBV7-9|TRBJ2-7|NA
ASSMGQVNYEQY
>TRBV5-1|TRBJ2-7|many
ASSLAGTSGESYEQY
>TRBV2|TRBJ1-1|few
ASREQGLGNTEAF
>TRBV20-1|TRBJ2-3|few
SAGRGASTDTQY
>TRBV24-1|TRBJ2-3|NA
ATSDLQTDTQY
>TRBV25-1|TRBJ2-7|NA
ASSNHRRDDYEQY
>TRBV7-9|TRBJ2-7|NA
ASSSDRMGTGPGN
>TRBV6-5|TRBJ1-3|NA
ASSYEGSGNTIY
>TRBV20-1|TRBJ2-3|NA
SARVSGVPTDTQY